Each of the 13 T cell receptor beta chains below was sequenced from the same sample in a study of neoadjuvant anti-PD-1 for oral cavity cancer (dated by TCRdb to the early 2020s). The method was the immunoSEQ multiplex PCR assay. TCRdb carries this immuneACCESS record with in-frame sequences only. Its versions omit some clonotypes, under half of them owing to an unresolved V gene in the studies checked, with the rest unexplained. The sample table shows about 15,000 clones, and around 72% are seen once. The ten largest clonotypes hold more than 2.5% of the sample. Sample time point, as interpreted from the label and publication: before neoadjuvant nivolumab. Source: PBMCs, taken before nivolumab (anti-PD-1) treatment. The source of these receptors is a person aged 35-79 years with oral cavity squamous cell carcinoma.

This chain links TRBV5-1 with TRBJ2-5; perhaps TRBD1 as D (6 bases). Germline V gene sequence: CDR1 SGHRS, CDR2 YFSETQ. The CDR3 runs to 17 residues. The V gene lost 3 bases and the J gene lost 2 bases, with 20 bases spanning the gap. The CDR3 reads CASSSTATTGRQETQYF. In DNA form, the CDR3 reads TGCGCCAGCAGCTCTACCGCAACCACAGGGAGACAAGAGACCCAGTACTTC.

The V gene is TRBV2, the J gene TRBJ2-2; 10 bases are a match to TRBD1. CDR1 and CDR2 from the germline V gene are SNHLY and FYNNEI. The CDR3 is 14 residues long. J was trimmed by 6 bases and V by 5 bases; bases with no gene match: 3. The CDR3 bases are TGTGCCAGCAGTCAGGGACAGGGGCCCGGGGAGCTGTTTTTT. Amino acid sequence: CASSQGQGPGELFF.

This clone was detected only a few times. CDR3 bases: TGTGCCAGCAGTTTTCAGGGGGCAAGCGGCTACACCTTC. It specifies CASSFQGASGYTF. The V gene is TRBV28, the J gene TRBJ1-2; 8 bases line up with TRBD1. Trimming cost V 3 bases and J 8 bases; bases outside gene matches: 5. This CDR3 is 13 amino acids long. Germline CDR1 and CDR2: MDHEN and SYDVKM.

V and J are TRBV6-1 and TRBJ2-5; 7 bases match TRBD2. The J segment lost 5 bases and the V segment lost 4 bases, leaving 4 bases of the junction unmatched. The CDR3 has 13 residues. Germline V gene lookup returns CDR1 MNHNS and CDR2 SASEGT. The CDR3 DNA reads as TGTGCCAGCAGTGTGGGGGGAGGGGAGACCCAGTACTTC. This encodes CASSVGGGETQYF.

This chain uses TRBV19 with TRBJ1-2; no reliable D call. Germline V gene lookup returns CDR1 LNHDA and CDR2 SQIVND (reference sequence). CDR3 length equals 11 residues. Trimming cost V 3 bases and J 6 bases, with 5 bases left between them. CDR3 coding DNA: TGTGCCAGTAGTATTTCGAATGGCTACACCTTC. This translates into CASSISNGYTF. The complete variable domain, with remaining parts taken from reference TRBV19 and TRBJ1-2, reads DGGITQSPKYLFRKEGQNVTLSCEQNLNHDAMYWYRQDPGQGLRLIYYSQIVNDFQKGDIAEGYSVSREKKESFPLTVTSAQKNPTAFYLCASSISNGYTFGSGTRLTVV.

This clone was recorded a few times. The V and J genes are TRBV9 and TRBJ2-5; 7 bases map to TRBD2. This CDR3 has 14 residues. Per the germline V gene, CDR1 is SGDLS and CDR2 is YYNGEE. V shed 2 bases and J 4 bases; nucleotides not matched to a gene: 5. CDR3 in amino acids: CASSVALAPETQYF. The CDR3 DNA is TGTGCCAGCAGCGTCGCACTAGCGCCAGAGACCCAGTACTTC.

V and J are TRBV4-2 and TRBJ2-7; a weak D match, TRBD1 (6 bases). The germline gives CDR1 LGHNA, CDR2 YNFKEQ. The CDR3 sequence is 15 residues long. V was clipped by 2 bases and J by 3 bases, with 14 bases between them. CDR3 coding DNA: TGTGCCAGCAGCCAAAGTAAACAGGGCGACTACGAGCAGTACTTC. This gives the protein CASSQSKQGDYEQYF.

The chain combines TRBV9 with TRBJ1-4; D call uncertain. The CDR3 contains 15 residues. Trimming pared 3 bases from V and 5 bases from J, leaving 14 bases between. Germline values: CDR1 SGDLS, CDR2 YYNGEE. The CDR3 sequence: CASSGRAGINEKLFF. The CDR3 DNA reads TGTGCCAGCAGCGGACGGGCGGGTATAAATGAAAAACTGTTTTTT.

The rearrangement links TRBV30 to TRBJ1-1, with unresolved D. The V end lost 6 bases, the J end lost 4 bases, and 15 bases lay between the germline ends. Germline V gives CDR1 GTSNPN, CDR2 SVGIG (reference sequence). The CDR3 consists of 13 residues. CDR3: CACVKGLGTEAFF. Here the CDR3 DNA reads TGTGCCTGCGTTAAGGGATTAGGCACTGAAGCTTTCTTT.

The V and J genes are TRBV5-4 and TRBJ1-1; 10 bases align to TRBD1. The V and J ends lost 3 bases and 9 bases, in that order; junction bases with no gene match: 5. Germline CDR1 is SGHNT and CDR2 is YYREEE (reference sequence). The CDR3 contains 13 residues. This chain's CDR3 is CASSSSGQGKAFF. CDR3 bases: TGTGCCAGCAGCTCCTCGGGACAGGGGAAAGCTTTCTTT.

The V gene is TRBV5-1, the J gene TRBJ2-1, with D unresolved. The length of the CDR3 is 12 residues. The germline CDR1 and CDR2 sequences are SGHRS and YFSETQ. Trimming cost V 4 bases and J 3 bases, with 5 bases left between them. CDR3 region: CASSRDYNEQFF. CDR3 DNA: TGCGCCAGCAGCAGAGACTACAATGAGCAGTTCTTC.

This clone was detected only a few times. The gene calls are TRBV4-1 and TRBJ1-2, with 8 positions matching TRBD1. The J segment lost 5 bases and the V segment lost 1 base, leaving 3 bases of the junction unmatched. Germline-derived CDR1 and CDR2 are MGHRA and YSYEKL. This CDR3 is 14 amino acids long. CDR3 DNA sequence: TGCGCCAGCAGCCAAGCACAGGGGGGATATGGCTACACCTTC. Protein: CASSQAQGGYGYTF.

V and J are TRBV18 and TRBJ1-1; D unclear. Deletions cut 6 bases from V and 1 base from J, with 9 bases between. The CDR3 has 13 residues. CDR1 and CDR2 from the germline V gene are KGHSH and LQKENI. The chain's CDR3 is CASSQDGNTEAFF. The CDR3 DNA reads as TGTGCCAGCTCCCAAGACGGGAACACTGAAGCTTTCTTT.